These 20 T cell receptor beta chains were all obtained from the same sample, sequenced in a study of control samples from healthy donors and cancer patients. TCRdb's copy holds only in-frame clones and misses some; the assay was immunoSEQ multiplex PCR. Here the sample spans about 130,000 clones, around 90% being singletons. Sequencing used blood. The receptors originated from a man younger than 30 in good health.

This chain connects TRBV14 to TRBJ2-2; either TRBD1 or TRBD2 may fit D (5 bases each). Trimming left V 4 bases short and J 0 bases short, with 9 bases between. The CDR3 is 15 amino acids. CDR1 is SGHDN and CDR2 is FVKESK in the germline V gene. CDR3 residues: CASSRRGANTGELFF. CDR3 DNA sequence: TGTGCCAGCAGCCGCCGAGGGGCGAACACCGGGGAGCTGTTTTTT.

This clone was observed a single time. This sequence joins TRBV10-3 and TRBJ1-5; TRBD1 might be the D (5 bases). Trimming shortened V by 6 bases and J by 9 bases, and 21 bases separated the two germline ends. Germline V gene sequence: CDR1 ENHRY, CDR2 SYGVKD. CDR3 length: 15 residues. CDR3 sequence (DNA): TGTGCCATCAGCCCCGGGACTATGGTCGGGGTGCCCCAGCATTTT. This gives the protein CAISPGTMVGVPQHF.

The chain uses TRBV7-9 and TRBJ2-5, with 7 bases matching TRBD1. Per germline, CDR1 SEHNR and CDR2 FQNEAQ (reference sequence). Losses at the gene ends were 5 bases for V and 5 bases for J; bases not matched to a gene: 14. CDR3 length: 16 amino acids. DNA for the CDR3: TGTGCCAGCAGCCGGTCCGGCCTACAGGGGACCGAGACCCAGTACTTC. It is translated as CASSRSGLQGTETQYF. The whole variable domain, remainder taken from reference TRBV7-9 and TRBJ2-5, is DTGVSQNPRHKITKRGQNVTFRCDPISEHNRLYWYRQTLGQGPEFLTYFQNEAQLEKSRLLSDRFSAERPKGSFSTLEIQRTEQGDSAMYLCASSRSGLQGTETQYFGPGTRLLVL.

V and J are TRBV12-3 or TRBV12-4 and TRBJ1-2; D remains ambiguous. V gave up 1 base and J gave up 3 bases, with 6 bases separating them. This CDR3 comprises 13 residues. Written as DNA, the CDR3 is TGTGCCAGCAGTTTAGATGCAGACTATGGCTACACCTTC. Translating gives CASSLDADYGYTF.

The genes are TRBV14 and TRBJ2-1; tentative D call: TRBD1 (6 bases). The germline V gene encodes CDR1 SGHDN and CDR2 FVKESK. The CDR3 is 11 amino acids. V dropped 4 bases and J dropped 10 bases, with 8 bases sitting between them. Written as DNA, the CDR3 is TGTGCCAGCAGCCGGGGGCAGGAGCAGTTCTTC. Protein product: CASSRGQEQFF.

The rearrangement joins TRBV6-2 or TRBV6-3 to TRBJ1-1, with 7 bases matching TRBD1. Trimming cost V 2 bases and J 4 bases; bases outside gene matches: 1. There are 13 residues in the CDR3. In germline, CDR1 is MNHEY, CDR2 SVGEGT. The CDR3 is CASSYRDSTEAFF. The DNA of the CDR3 is TGTGCCAGCAGTTACCGGGACAGCACTGAAGCTTTCTTT.

Only one count was recorded for this clone. This chain joins TRBV6-2 or TRBV6-3 and TRBJ2-4, with unresolved D. Germline V gives CDR1 MNHEY, CDR2 SVGEGT. The CDR3 consists of 14 residues. Trimming left V 6 bases short and J 3 bases short, with 12 bases between. The CDR3 DNA is TGTGCCAGCAGCCGGTCGGTGAACAAAAACATTCAGTACTTC. Amino acids: CASSRSVNKNIQYF.

The J gene is TRBJ1-4, the V gene TRBV5-4; D ambiguous. The CDR3 extends over 13 amino acids. The germline V gene has CDR1 SGHNT and CDR2 YYREEE (reference sequence). Trimming shortened V by 4 bases and J by 8 bases, and 12 bases separated the two germline ends. Here the CDR3 DNA reads TGTGCCAGCAGCCTGGTCACAGAGGAAAAACTGTTTTTT. Its translation is CASSLVTEEKLFF.

CDR3 region: CASSGLGEKLFF. CDR3 nucleotides: TGTGCCAGCAGTGGTCTGGGTGAAAAACTGTTTTTT. The genes are TRBV2 and TRBJ1-4; D gene uncertain. Germline values: CDR1 SNHLY, CDR2 FYNNEI. The CDR3 consists of 12 residues. With 4 bases removed from V and 7 bases from J, the gap between germline ends came to 7 bases.

The CDR3 DNA reads TGTGCCAGCAGCCGGGGAGGGATCTCCTACGAGCAGTACTTC. Translated: CASSRGGISYEQYF. The chain recombines TRBV11-2 with TRBJ2-7; 7 nucleotides line up with TRBD2. The CDR3 runs 14 residues. Germline loops: CDR1 SGHAT, CDR2 FQNNGV. V was clipped by 5 bases and J by 0 bases; unmatched bases: 4.

This clone was recorded once. V and J are TRBV10-3 and TRBJ1-5; D not resolved. CDR3 length: 13 residues. V was pared by 10 bases and J by 4 bases, with 14 bases between. Germline V CDR1 and CDR2: ENHRY, SYGVKD. The CDR3: CATARVQNQPQHF. In nucleotides, the CDR3 is TGTGCCACCGCGAGGGTCCAGAATCAGCCCCAGCATTTT.

The genes are TRBV28 and TRBJ2-3, with 10 bases aligning to TRBD1. The CDR3 totals 16 residues. Germline CDR1 reads MDHEN; CDR2 reads SYDVKM. V gave up 3 bases and J gave up 2 bases; unmatched junction bases: 5. The CDR3 is CASSFGTGDFTDTQYF. As DNA, the CDR3 is TGTGCCAGCAGTTTCGGGACAGGGGACTTCACAGATACGCAGTATTTT.

This clone was observed a single time. The chain recombines TRBV5-4 with TRBJ1-6, with 9 bases identical to TRBD1. CDR3 length: 16 residues. The germline gives CDR1 SGHNT, CDR2 YYREEE (reference sequence). Trimming took 4 bases from V and 6 from J; bases not matched to a gene: 8. The CDR3 here is CASSPLPGQGNSPLHF. CDR3 bases: TGTGCCAGCAGCCCTTTACCGGGACAGGGTAATTCACCCCTCCACTTT. The entire variable domain, with the rest obtained from reference TRBV5-4 and TRBJ1-6, is as follows: ETGVTQSPTHLIKTRGQQVTLRCSSQSGHNTVSWYQQALGQGPQFIFQYYREEENGRGNFPPRFSGLQFPNYSSELNVNALELDDSALYLCASSPLPGQGNSPLHFGNGTRLTVT.

V gene TRBV9 combines with J gene TRBJ1-1; D is uncertain. The CDR3 has 16 residues. Trimming cost V 2 bases and J 1 base, with 15 bases left between them. Germline values: CDR1 SGDLS, CDR2 YYNGEE. CDR3 DNA sequence: TGTGCCAGCAGCGTTGGAACAACCCCGAGGAACACTGAAGCTTTCTTT. Amino acids: CASSVGTTPRNTEAFF.

This clone was seen only a few times. The rearrangement joins TRBV2 to TRBJ2-7; D not certain. V lost 5 bases, J lost 0 bases, and 5 bases lay in between. Looked up from germline, CDR1 is SNHLY and CDR2 is FYNNEI. This CDR3 is 12 amino acids long. DNA for the CDR3: TGTGCCAGCAGTCTTATCTCCTACGAGCAGTACTTC. Amino acid sequence: CASSLISYEQYF.

The V gene is TRBV5-1, the J gene TRBJ1-2; D remains unclear. Trimming cost V 7 bases and J 3 bases, with 10 bases left between them. CDR1 and CDR2 (germline): SGHRS, YFSETQ. The CDR3 covers 12 residues. CDR3 in DNA: TGCGCCAGCTCCGAGGACGACTATGGCTACACCTTC. Translating gives CASSEDDYGYTF.

The gene calls are TRBV7-2 and TRBJ1-2; the match to TRBD1 covers 7 bases. V gave up 5 bases and J gave up 8 bases; unmatched junction bases: 8. The CDR3 spans 13 residues. The germline CDR1 and CDR2 sequences are SGHTA and FQGNSA. The CDR3: CASSVSTGKGYTF. The CDR3 bases are TGTGCCAGCAGCGTTTCGACAGGGAAGGGCTACACCTTC.

The V and J genes are TRBV3-1 (or the pseudogene TRBV3-2) and TRBJ1-1; D not certain. V lost 5 bases to trimming and J lost 2 bases, with 12 bases between them. Germline CDR1 LGHDT, CDR2 YNNKEL (reference sequence). The CDR3 consists of 14 residues. The CDR3 protein is CASSSREGNTEAFF. The DNA for the CDR3 is TGTGCCAGCAGCTCCCGCGAAGGAAACACTGAAGCTTTCTTT.

The chain has TRBV7-9 and TRBJ1-2, with D possibly matching TRBD1 (6 bases). This CDR3 has 17 residues. Germline V CDR1 and CDR2: SEHNR, FQNEAQ (reference sequence). The V end lost 5 bases, the J end lost 0 bases, and 19 bases lay between the germline ends. The CDR3 bases are TGTGCCAGCAGCACCCCAGGACAGATAGAAGCTAACTATGGCTACACCTTC. Its protein is CASSTPGQIEANYGYTF.

This clone was counted a single time. The genes are TRBV30 and TRBJ2-7, with TRBD1 identical over 10 bases. The CDR3 consists of 16 residues. CDR1 is GTSNPN and CDR2 is SVGIG in the germline V gene (reference sequence). Unmatched junction bases numbered 7, after V lost 2 bases and J lost 0 bases. Here the CDR3 reads CAWSTPGQGNSYEQYV. CDR3 nucleotide sequence: TGTGCCTGGAGTACACCGGGACAGGGGAACTCCTACGAGCAGTACGTC.